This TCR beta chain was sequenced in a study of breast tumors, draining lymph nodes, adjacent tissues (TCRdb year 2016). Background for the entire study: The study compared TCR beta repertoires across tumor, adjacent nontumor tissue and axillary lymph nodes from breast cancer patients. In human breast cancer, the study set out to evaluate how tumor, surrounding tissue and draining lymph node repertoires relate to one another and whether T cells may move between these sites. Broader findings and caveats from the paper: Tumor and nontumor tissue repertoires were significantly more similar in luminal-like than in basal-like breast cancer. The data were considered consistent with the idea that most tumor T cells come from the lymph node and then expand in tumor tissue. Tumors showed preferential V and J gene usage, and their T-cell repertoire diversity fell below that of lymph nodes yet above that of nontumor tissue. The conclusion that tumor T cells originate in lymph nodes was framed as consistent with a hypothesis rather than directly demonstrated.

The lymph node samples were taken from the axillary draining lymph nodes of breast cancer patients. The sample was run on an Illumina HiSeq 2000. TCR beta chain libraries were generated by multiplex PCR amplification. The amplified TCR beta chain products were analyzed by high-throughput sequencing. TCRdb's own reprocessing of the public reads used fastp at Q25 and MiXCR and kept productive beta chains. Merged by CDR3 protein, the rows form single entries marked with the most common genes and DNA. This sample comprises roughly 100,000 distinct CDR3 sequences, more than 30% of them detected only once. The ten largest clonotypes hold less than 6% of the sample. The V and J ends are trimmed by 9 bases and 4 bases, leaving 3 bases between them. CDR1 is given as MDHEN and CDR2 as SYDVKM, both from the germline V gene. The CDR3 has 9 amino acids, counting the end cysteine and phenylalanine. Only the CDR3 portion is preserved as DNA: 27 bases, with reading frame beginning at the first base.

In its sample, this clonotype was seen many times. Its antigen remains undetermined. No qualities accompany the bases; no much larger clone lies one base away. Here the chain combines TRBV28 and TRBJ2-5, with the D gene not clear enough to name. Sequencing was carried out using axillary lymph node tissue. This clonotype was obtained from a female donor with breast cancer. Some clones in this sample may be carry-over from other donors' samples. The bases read TGTGCCAGGTCAGAGACCCAGTACTTC. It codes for CARSETQYF.